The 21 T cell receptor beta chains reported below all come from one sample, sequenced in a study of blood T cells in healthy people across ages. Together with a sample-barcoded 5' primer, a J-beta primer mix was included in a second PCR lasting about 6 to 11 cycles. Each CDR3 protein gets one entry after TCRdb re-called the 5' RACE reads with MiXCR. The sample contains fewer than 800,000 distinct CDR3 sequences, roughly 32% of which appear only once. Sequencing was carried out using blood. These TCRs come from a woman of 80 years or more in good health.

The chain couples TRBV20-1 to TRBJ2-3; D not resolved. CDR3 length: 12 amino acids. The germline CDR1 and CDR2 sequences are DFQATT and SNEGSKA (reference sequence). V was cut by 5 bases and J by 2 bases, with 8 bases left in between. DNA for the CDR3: TGCAGTGCTCCGGCCCACACAGATACGCAGTATTTT. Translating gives CSAPAHTDTQYF.

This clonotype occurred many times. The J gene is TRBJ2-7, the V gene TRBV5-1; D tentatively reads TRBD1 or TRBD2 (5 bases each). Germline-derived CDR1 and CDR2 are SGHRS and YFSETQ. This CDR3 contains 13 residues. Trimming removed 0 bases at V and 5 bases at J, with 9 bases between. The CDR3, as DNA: TGCGCCAGCAGCTTGGTGAGGGGCCACGAGCAGTACTTC. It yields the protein CASSLVRGHEQYF.

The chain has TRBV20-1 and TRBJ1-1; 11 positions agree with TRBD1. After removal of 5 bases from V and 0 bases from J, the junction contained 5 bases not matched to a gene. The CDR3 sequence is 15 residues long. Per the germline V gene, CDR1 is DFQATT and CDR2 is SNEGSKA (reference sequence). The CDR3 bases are TGCAGTGCTTCCCGGACAGGGGGCGTGAACACTGAAGCTTTCTTT. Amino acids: CSASRTGGVNTEAFF.

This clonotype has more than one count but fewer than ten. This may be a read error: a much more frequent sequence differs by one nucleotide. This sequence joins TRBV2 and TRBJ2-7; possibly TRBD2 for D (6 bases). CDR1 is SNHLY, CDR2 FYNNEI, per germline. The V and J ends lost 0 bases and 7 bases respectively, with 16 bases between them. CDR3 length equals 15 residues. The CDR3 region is CASSEARGPFNEQYF. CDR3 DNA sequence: TGTGCCAGCAGTGAAGCGCGGGGCCCGTTCAATGAGCAGTACTTC.

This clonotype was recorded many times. Written as DNA, the CDR3 is TGTGCCAGCACCCAAGGGTTGGGCCTTAGCACAGATACGCAGTATTTT. Translated: CASTQGLGLSTDTQYF. The chain carries TRBV12-3 or TRBV12-4 and TRBJ2-3, with D unclear. V was pared by 7 bases and J by 0 bases, with 17 bases between. The CDR3 has 16 amino acids.

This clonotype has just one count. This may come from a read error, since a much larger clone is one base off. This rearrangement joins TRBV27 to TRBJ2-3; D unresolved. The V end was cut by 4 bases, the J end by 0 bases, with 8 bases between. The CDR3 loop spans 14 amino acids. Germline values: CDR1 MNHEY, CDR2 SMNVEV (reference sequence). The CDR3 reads CASSCTASTDTQYF. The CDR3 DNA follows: TGTGCCAGCAGTTGTACAGCTAGCACAGATACGCAGTATTTT.

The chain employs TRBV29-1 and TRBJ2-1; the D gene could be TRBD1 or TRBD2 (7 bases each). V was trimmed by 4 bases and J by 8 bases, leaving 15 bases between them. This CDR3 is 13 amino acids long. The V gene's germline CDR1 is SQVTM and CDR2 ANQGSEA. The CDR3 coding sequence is TGCAGCGTTGGTAGATCAGGGGGGGATGAGCAGTTCTTC. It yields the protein CSVGRSGGDEQFF.

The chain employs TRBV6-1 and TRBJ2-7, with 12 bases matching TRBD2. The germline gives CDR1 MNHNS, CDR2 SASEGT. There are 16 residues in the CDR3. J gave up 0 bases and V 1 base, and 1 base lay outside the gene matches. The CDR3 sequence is CASSEGTSGISYEQYF. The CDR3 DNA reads TGTGCCAGCAGTGAAGGGACTAGCGGGATCTCCTACGAGCAGTACTTC.

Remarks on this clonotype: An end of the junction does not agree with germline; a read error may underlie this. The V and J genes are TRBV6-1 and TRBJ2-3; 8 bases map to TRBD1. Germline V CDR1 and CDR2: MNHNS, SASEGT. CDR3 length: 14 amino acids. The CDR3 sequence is CVSSPGQVADTQYF. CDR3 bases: TGTGTCAGCAGTCCGGGACAGGTAGCAGATACGCAGTATTTT.

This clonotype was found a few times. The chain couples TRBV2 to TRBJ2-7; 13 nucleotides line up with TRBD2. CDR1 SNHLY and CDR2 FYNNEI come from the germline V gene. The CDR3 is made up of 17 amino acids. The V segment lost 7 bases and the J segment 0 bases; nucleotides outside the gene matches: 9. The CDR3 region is CASTRLAGGSSSYEQYF. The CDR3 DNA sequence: TGTGCCAGCACCCGACTAGCGGGGGGTTCTAGCTCCTACGAGCAGTACTTC.

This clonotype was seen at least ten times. The CDR3, as DNA: TGTGCCACCAGCAGCGTTACAGGGGCCCACTATGGCTACACCTTC. Translating it yields CATSSVTGAHYGYTF. This rearrangement joins TRBV15 to TRBJ1-2; 7 positions agree with TRBD1. There are 15 residues in the CDR3. Germline V gives CDR1 LNHNV, CDR2 YYDKDF (reference sequence). V gave up 3 bases and J gave up 3 bases; unmatched junction bases: 7.

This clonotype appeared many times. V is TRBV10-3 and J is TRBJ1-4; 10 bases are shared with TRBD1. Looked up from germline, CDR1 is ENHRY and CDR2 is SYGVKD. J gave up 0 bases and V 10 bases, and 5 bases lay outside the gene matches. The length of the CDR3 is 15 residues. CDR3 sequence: CATGDRGATNEKLFF. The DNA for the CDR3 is TGTGCCACCGGGGACAGGGGCGCAACTAATGAAAAACTGTTTTTT.

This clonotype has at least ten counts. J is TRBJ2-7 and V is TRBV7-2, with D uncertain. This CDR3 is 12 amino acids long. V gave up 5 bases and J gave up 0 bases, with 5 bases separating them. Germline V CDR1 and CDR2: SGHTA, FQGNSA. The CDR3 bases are TGTGCCAGCAGCCCCTTCTCCTACGAGCAGTACTTC. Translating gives CASSPFSYEQYF.

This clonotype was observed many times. Written as DNA, the CDR3 is TGCGCCAGCACCAGACAGGCGGATTACTATGGCTACACCTTC. Translated, it gives CASTRQADYYGYTF. V gene TRBV4-1 combines with J gene TRBJ1-2; D perhaps matches TRBD1 (6 bases). The V gene's germline CDR1 is MGHRA and CDR2 YSYEKL. CDR3 length equals 14 residues. Trimming pared 7 bases from V and 3 bases from J, leaving 15 bases between.

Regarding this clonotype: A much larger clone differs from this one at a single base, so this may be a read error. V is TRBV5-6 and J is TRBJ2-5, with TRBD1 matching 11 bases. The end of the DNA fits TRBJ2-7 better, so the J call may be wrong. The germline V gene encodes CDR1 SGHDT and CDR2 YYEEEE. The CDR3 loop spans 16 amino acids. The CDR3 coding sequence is TGTGCCAGCAGCTTAGCTAAGGACAGGGGGCCGTACGAGCAGTACTTC. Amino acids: CASSLAKDRGPYEQYF.

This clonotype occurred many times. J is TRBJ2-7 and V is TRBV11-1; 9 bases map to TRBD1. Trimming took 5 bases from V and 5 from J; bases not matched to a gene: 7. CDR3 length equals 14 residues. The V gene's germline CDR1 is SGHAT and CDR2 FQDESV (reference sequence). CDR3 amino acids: CASSPTGGLDEQYF. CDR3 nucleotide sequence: TGTGCCAGCAGCCCGACAGGGGGGTTGGACGAGCAGTACTTC. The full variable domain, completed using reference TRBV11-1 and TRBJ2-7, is EAEVAQSPRYKITEKSQAVAFWCDPISGHATLYWYRQILGQGPELLVQFQDESVVDDSQLPKDRFSAERLKGVDSTLKIQPAELGDSAMYLCASSPTGGLDEQYFGPGTRLTVT.

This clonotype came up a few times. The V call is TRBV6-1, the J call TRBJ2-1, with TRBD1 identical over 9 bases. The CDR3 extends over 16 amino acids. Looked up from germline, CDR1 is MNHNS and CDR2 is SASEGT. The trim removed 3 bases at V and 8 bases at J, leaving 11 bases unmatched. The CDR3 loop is CASSDPPGQGKDEQFF. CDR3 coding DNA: TGTGCCAGCAGTGACCCTCCGGGACAGGGAAAGGATGAGCAGTTCTTC.

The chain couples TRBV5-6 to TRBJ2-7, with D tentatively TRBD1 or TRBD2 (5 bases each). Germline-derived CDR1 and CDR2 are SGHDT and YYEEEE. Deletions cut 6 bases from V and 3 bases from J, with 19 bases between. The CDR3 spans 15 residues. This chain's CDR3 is CASTAQAWGSYEQYF. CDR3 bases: TGTGCCAGCACAGCACAAGCCTGGGGGAGCTACGAGCAGTACTTC.

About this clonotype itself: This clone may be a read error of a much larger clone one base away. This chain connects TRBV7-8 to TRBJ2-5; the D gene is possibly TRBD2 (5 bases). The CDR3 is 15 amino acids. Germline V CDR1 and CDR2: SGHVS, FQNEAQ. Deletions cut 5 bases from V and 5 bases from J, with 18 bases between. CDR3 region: CASSPRANSGETQYF. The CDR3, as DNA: TGTGCCAGCAGCCCCCGGGCCAACAGCGGCGAGACCCAGTACTTC.

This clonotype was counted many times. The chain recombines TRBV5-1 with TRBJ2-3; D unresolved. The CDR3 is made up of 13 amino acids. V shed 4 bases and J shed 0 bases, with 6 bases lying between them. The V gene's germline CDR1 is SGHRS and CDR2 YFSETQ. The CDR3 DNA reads TGCGCCAGCAGCCACCCGAGCACAGATACGCAGTATTTT. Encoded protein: CASSHPSTDTQYF. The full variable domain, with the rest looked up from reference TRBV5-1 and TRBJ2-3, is KAGVTQTPRYLIKTRGQQVTLSCSPISGHRSVSWYQQTPGQGLQFLFEYFSETQRNKGNFPGRFSGRQFSNSRSEMNVSTLELGDSALYLCASSHPSTDTQYFGPGTRLTVL.

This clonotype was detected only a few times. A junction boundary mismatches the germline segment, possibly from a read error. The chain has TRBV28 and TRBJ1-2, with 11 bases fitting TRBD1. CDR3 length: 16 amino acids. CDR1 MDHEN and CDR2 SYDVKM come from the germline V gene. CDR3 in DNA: TGTGCCGGCAGTTTTATAGGACAGGGGGCTTACTCTGGCTACACCTTC. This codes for CAGSFIGQGAYSGYTF.